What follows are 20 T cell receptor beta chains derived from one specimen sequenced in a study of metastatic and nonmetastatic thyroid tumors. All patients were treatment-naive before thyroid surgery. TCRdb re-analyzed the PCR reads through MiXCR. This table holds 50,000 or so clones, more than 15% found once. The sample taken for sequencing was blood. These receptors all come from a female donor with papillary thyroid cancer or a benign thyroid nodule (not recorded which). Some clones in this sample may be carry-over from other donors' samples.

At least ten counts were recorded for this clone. The CDR3 protein is CASGRTEGYGYTF. CDR3 nucleotide sequence: TGTGCCAGCGGGCGGACGGAGGGCTATGGCTACACCTTC. The genes are TRBV28 and TRBJ1-2; unclear D gene. CDR3 length: 13 amino acids. V dropped 8 bases and J dropped 4 bases, with 14 bases sitting between them. Germline-derived CDR1 and CDR2 are MDHEN and SYDVKM.

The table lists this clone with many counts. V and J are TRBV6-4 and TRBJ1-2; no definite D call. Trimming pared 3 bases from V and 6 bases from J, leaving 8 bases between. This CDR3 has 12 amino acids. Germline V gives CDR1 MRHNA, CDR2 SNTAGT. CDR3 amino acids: CASSEKGHGYTF. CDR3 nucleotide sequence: TGTGCCAGCAGTGAAAAGGGTCATGGCTACACCTTC.

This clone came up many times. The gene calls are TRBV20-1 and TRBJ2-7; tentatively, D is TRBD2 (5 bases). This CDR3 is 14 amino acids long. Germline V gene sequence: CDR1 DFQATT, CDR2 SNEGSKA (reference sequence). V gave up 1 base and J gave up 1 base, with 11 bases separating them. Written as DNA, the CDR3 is TGCAGTGCTAGAGGCAGAGGGATTTCCTACGAGCAGTACTTC. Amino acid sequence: CSARGRGISYEQYF.

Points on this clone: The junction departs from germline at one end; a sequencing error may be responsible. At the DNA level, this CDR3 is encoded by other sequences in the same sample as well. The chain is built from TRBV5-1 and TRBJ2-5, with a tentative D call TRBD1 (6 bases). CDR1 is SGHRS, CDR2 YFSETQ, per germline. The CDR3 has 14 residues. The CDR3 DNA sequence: TGCGCCAGCAGTCGTGGACAGCTACAAGAGACCCAGTACTTT. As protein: CASSRGQLQETQYF.

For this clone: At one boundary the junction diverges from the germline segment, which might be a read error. CDR3 in DNA: TGTGTCAGCCCCAGACTAGGACATGGCACAGATACGCAGTATTTT. It is translated as CVSPRLGHGTDTQYF. The gene calls are TRBV2 and TRBJ2-3; tentatively, D is TRBD2 (6 bases). The V gene's germline CDR1 is SNHLY and CDR2 FYNNEI. This CDR3 has 15 residues.

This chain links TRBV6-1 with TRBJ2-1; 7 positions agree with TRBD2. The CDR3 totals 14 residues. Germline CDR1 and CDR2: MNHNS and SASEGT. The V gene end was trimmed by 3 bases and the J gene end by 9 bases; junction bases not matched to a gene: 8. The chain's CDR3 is CASSEGGSSAEQFF. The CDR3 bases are TGTGCCAGCAGTGAGGGGGGGAGCTCAGCTGAGCAGTTCTTC.

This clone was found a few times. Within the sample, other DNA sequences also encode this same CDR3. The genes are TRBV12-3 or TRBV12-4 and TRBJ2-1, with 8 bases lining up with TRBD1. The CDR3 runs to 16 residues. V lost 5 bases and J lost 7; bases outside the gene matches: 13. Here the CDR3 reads CASSRRESRQGNEQFF. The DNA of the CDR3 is TGTGCCAGCAGTAGAAGGGAGTCCAGACAGGGGAATGAGCAGTTCTTC.

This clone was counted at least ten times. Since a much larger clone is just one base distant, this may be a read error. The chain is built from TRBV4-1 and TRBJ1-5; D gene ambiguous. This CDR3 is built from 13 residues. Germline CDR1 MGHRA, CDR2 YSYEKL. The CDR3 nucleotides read TGCGCCAGCAGCCAAGTAACAGATCAGCCCCGGCATTTT. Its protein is CASSQVTDQPRHF.

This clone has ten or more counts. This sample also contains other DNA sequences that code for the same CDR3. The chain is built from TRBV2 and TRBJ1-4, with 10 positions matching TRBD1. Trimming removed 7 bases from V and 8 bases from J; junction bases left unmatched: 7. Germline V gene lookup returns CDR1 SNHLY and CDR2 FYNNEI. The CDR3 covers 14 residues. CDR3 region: CASNDGQGGEKLFF. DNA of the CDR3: TGTGCCAGCAATGATGGACAGGGGGGCGAAAAACTGTTTTTT. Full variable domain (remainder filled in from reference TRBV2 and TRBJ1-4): EPEVTQTPSHQVTQMGQEVILRCVPISNHLYFYWYRQILGQKVEFLVSFYNNEISEKSEIFDDQFSVERPDGSNFTLKIRSTKLEDSAMYFCASNDGQGGEKLFFGSGTQLSVL.

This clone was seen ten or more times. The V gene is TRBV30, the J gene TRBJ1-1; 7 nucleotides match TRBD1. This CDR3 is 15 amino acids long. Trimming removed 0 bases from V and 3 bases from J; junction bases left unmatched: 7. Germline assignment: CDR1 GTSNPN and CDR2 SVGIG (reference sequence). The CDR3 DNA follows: TGTGCCTGGAGTGTTCTGAGGGGGCCGTACACTGAAGCTTTCTTT. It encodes CAWSVLRGPYTEAFF.

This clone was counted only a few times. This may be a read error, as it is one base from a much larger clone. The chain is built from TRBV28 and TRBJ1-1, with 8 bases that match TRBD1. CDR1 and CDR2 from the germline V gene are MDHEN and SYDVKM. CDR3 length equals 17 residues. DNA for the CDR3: TGTGCCAGCACCATCTCCGGACAGGGAATGAGAAACACTGAGGCTTTCTTT. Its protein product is CASTISGQGMRNTEAFF.

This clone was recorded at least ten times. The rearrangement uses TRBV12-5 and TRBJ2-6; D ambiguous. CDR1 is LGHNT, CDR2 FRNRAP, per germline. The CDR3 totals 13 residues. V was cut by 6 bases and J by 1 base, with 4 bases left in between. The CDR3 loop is CASGLSGANVLTF. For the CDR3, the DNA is TGTGCTAGTGGCCTTTCTGGGGCCAACGTCCTGACTTTC.

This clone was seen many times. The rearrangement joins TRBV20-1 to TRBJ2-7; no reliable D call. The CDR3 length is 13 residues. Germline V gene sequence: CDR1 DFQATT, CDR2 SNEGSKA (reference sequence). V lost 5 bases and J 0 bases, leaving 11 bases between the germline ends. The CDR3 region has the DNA TGCAGTGCTGTTACCGGATCCTCCTACGAGCAGTACTTC. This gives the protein CSAVTGSSYEQYF.

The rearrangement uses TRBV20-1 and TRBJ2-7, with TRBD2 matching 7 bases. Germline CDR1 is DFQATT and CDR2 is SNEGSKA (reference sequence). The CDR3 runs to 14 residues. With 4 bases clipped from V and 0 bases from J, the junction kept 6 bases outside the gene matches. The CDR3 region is CSATSSGTSYEQYF. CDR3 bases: TGCAGTGCTACCTCTAGCGGTACCTCCTACGAGCAGTACTTC.

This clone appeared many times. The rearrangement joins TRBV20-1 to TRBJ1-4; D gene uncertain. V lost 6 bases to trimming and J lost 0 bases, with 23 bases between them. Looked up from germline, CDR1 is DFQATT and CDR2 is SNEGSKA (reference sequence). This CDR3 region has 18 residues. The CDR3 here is CSAILHAYGPATNEKLFF. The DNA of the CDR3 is TGCAGTGCCATCCTACACGCCTATGGTCCTGCAACTAATGAAAAACTGTTTTTT.

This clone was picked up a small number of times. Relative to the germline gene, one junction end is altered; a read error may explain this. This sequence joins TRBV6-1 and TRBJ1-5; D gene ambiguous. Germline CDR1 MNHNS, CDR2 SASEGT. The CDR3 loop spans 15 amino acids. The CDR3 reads CASSDAGLGNKPQNF. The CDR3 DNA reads TGTGCCAGCAGTGATGCGGGGTTAGGCAATAAGCCCCAGAATTTT.

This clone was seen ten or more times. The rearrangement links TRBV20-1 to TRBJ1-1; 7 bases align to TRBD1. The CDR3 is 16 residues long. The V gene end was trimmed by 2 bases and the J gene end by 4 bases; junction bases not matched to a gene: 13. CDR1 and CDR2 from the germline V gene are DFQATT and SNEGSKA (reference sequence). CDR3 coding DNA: TGCAGTGCTAGACCCCTCCAGGGGGGCGACGTCACTGAAGCTTTCTTT. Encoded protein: CSARPLQGGDVTEAFF.

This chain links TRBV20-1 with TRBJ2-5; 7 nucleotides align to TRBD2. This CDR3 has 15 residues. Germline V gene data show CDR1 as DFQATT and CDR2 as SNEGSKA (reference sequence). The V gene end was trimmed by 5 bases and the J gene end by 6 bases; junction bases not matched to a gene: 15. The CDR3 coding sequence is TGCAGTGCTGGGGGACTATCGTGTGCTCTCAAGACCCAGTACTTC. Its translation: CSAGGLSCALKTQYF.

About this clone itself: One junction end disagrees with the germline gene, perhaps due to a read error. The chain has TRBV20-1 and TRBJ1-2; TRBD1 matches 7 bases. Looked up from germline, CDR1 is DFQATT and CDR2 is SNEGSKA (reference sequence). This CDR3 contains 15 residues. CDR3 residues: CGARDPQGGSYGYTF. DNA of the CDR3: TGCGGTGCTAGAGATCCCCAAGGGGGCAGCTATGGCTACACCTTC.

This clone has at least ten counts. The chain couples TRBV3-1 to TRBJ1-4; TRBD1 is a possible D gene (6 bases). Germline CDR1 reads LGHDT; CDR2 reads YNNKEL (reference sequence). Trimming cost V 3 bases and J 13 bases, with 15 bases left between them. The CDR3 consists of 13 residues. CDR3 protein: CASSHWDTHGLFF. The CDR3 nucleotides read TGTGCCAGCAGCCACTGGGACACTCACGGACTGTTTTTT.